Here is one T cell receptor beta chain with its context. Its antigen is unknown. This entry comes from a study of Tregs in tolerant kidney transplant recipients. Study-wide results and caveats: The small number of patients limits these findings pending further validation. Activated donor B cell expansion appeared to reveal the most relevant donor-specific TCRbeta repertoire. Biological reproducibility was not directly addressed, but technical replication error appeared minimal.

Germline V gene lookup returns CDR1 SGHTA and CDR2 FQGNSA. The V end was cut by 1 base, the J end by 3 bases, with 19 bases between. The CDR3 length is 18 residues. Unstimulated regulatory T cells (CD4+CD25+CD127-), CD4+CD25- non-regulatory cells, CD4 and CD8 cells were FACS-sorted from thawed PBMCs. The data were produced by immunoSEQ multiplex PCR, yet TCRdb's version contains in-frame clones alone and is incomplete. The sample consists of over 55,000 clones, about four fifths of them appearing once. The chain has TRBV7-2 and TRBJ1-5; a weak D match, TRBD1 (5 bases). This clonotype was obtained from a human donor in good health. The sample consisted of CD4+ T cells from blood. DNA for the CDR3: TGTGCCAGCAGCTTAGGGGGAACCCGGGGGGGATTCAATCAGCCCCAGCATTTT. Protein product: CASSLGGTRGGFNQPQHF.